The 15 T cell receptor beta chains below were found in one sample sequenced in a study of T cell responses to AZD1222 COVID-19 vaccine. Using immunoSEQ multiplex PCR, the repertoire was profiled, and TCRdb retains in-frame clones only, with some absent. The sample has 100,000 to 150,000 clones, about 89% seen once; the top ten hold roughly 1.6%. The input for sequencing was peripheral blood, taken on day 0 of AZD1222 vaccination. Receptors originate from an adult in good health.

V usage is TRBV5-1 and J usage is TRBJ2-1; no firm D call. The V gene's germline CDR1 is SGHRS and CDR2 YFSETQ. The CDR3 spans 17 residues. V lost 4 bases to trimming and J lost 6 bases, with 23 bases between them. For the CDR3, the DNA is TGCGCCAGCAGCCTGGAAAGGGTAGTGGTAATGGGCAATGAGCAGTTCTTC. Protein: CASSLERVVVMGNEQFF.

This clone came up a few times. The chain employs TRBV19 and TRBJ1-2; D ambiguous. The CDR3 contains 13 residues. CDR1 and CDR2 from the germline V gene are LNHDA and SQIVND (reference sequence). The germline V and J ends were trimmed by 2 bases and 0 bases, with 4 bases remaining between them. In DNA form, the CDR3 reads TGTGCCAGTAGTATATCGTCTAACTATGGCTACACCTTC. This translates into CASSISSNYGYTF. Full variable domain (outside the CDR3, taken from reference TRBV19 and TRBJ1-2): DGGITQSPKYLFRKEGQNVTLSCEQNLNHDAMYWYRQDPGQGLRLIYYSQIVNDFQKGDIAEGYSVSREKKESFPLTVTSAQKNPTAFYLCASSISSNYGYTFGSGTRLTVV.

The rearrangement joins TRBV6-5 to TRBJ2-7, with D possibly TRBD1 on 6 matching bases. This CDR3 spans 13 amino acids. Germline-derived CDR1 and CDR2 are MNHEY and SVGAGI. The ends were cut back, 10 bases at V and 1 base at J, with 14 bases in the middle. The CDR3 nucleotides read TGTGCCACCGAGAACAGGGCTTCCTACGAGCAGTACTTC. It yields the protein CATENRASYEQYF.

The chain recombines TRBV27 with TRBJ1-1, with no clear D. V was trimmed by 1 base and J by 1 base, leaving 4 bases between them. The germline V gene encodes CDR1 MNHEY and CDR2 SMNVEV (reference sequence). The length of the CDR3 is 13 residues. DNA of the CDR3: TGTGCCAGCAGTTTATTCTGGAACACTGAAGCTTTCTTT. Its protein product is CASSLFWNTEAFF.

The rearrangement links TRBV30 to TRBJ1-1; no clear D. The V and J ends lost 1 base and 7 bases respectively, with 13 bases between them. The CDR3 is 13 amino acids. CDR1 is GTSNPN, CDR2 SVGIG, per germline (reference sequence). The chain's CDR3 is CAWSDTLGREAFF. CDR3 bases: TGTGCCTGGAGTGACACGCTCGGGCGTGAAGCTTTCTTT.

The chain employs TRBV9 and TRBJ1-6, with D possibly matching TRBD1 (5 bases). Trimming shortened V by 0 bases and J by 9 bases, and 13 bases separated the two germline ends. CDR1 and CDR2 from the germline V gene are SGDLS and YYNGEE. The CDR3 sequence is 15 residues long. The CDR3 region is CASSVEGRATSPLHF. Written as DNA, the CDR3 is TGTGCCAGCAGCGTAGAGGGCAGGGCCACTTCACCCCTCCACTTT.

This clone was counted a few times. The CDR3 DNA reads as TGTGCCACCGCCTTGTGGGCTAGCGGGGACAATGAGCAGTTCTTC. This translates into CATALWASGDNEQFF. The chain is built from TRBV27 and TRBJ2-1, with 9 bases matching TRBD2. V dropped 10 bases and J dropped 5; count of bases not matched to a gene: 12. This CDR3 region has 15 residues. Germline lookup yields CDR1 MNHEY and CDR2 SMNVEV (reference sequence).

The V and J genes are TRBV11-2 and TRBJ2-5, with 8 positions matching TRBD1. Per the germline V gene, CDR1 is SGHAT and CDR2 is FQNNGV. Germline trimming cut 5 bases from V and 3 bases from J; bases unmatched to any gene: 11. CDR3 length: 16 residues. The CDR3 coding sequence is TGTGCCAGCAGCCCCGAAGGAGCAGGGGGCGAAGAGACCCAGTACTTC. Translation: CASSPEGAGGEETQYF.

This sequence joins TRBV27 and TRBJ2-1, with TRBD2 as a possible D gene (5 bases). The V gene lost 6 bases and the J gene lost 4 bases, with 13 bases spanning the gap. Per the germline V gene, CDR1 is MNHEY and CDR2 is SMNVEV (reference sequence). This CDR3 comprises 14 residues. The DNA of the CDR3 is TGTGCCAGCAGACCGCGGGCAGCATACAATGAGCAGTTCTTC. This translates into CASRPRAAYNEQFF.

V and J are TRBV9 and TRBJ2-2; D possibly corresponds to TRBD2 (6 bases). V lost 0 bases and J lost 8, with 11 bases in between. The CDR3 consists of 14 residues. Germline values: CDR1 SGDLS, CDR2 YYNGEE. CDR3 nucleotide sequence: TGTGCCAGCAGCGTAGCCTTCGGGAGTGGGGAGCTGTTTTTT. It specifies CASSVAFGSGELFF.

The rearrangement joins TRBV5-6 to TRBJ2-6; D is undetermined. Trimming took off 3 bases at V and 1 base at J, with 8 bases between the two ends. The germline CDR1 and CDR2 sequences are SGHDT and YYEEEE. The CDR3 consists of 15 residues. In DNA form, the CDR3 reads TGTGCCAGCAGCTGGGCCCTTTCTGGGGCCAACGTCCTGACTTTC. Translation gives CASSWALSGANVLTF.

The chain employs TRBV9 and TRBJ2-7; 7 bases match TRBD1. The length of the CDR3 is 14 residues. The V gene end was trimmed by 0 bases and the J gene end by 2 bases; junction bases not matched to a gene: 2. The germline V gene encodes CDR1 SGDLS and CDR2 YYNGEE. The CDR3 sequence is CASSVDQGAYEQYF. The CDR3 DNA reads TGTGCCAGCAGCGTAGACCAGGGGGCCTACGAGCAGTACTTC. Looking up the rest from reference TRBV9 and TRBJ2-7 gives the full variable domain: DSGVTQTPKHLITATGQRVTLRCSPRSGDLSVYWYQQSLDQGLQFLIQYYNGEERAKGNILERFSAQQFPDLHSELNLSSLELGDSALYFCASSVDQGAYEQYFGPGTRLTVT.

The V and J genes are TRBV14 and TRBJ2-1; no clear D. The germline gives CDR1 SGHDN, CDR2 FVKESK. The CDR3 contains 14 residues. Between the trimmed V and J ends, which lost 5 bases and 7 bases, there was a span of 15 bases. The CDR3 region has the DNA TGTGCCAGCAGCGCCCGGTCCGTAGCAAATGAGCAGTTCTTC. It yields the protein CASSARSVANEQFF.

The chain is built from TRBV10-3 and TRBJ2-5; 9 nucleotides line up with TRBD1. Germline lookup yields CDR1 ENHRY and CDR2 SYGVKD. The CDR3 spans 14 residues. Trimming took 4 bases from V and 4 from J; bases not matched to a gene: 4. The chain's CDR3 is CAISGADRGETQYF. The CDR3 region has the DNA TGTGCCATCAGTGGGGCGGACAGGGGAGAGACCCAGTACTTC.

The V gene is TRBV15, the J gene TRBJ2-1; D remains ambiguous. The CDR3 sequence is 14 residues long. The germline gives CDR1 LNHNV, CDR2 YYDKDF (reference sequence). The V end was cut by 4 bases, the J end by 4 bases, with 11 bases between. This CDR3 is CATSIRPNYNEQFF. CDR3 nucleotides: TGTGCCACCAGCATTAGGCCCAATTACAATGAGCAGTTCTTC.